The source of this T cell receptor beta chain is a study of cytomegalovirus exposure and HLA in healthy donors. Study as a whole: The Caucasian-associated ancestry cluster contained 81% of the approximately 400 genotyped donors. Study-level results: Presence/absence analysis assumed near-uniform sequencing depth across donors. Some V segments, including TRBV6-2 and TRBV6-3, were excluded as indistinguishable.

This CDR3 is built from 14 residues. Trimming cost V 5 bases and J 10 bases; bases outside gene matches: 7. Per germline, CDR1 PRHDT and CDR2 FYEKMQ (reference sequence). PCR was performed using 60 Vbeta and 13 Jbeta primers. Sequencing used immunoSEQ multiplex PCR; TCRdb keeps in-frame clones, though not all of them. The sample has 200,000 to 250,000 clones; 80% to 90% are singletons. Healthy bone marrow donors made up the donor group. Remarks on this clone: Its antigen is not identified.

This rearrangement joins TRBV13 to TRBJ2-4; the match to TRBD2 covers 11 bases. This TCR came from a woman younger than 30 in good health and CMV-seronegative. Sequencing input: PBMCs. CDR3 residues: CASSGSGRARIQYF. The CDR3 DNA sequence: TGTGCCAGCAGCGGTAGCGGGAGGGCAAGAATTCAGTACTTC.